The 15 T cell receptor beta chains below come from one sample, sequenced in a study of cytomegalovirus exposure and HLA in healthy donors. In the PCR, 60 Vbeta and 13 Jbeta primers were used. Here immunoSEQ multiplex PCR was the method, and the copy in TCRdb shows in-frame clones only, minus some. The data show 150,000 to 200,000 clones, 60% to 80% seen once. The sequenced sample was PBMCs. Receptor source: a man aged 50-59 years in good health and CMV-seropositive.

V is TRBV29-1 and J is TRBJ2-1, with TRBD1 as a possible D gene (7 bases). The V gene lost 7 bases and the J gene lost 4 bases, with 17 bases spanning the gap. The CDR3 runs to 14 residues. The germline V gene encodes CDR1 SQVTM and CDR2 ANQGSEA. CDR3 region: CSARGQAGYNEQFF. The CDR3 coding sequence is TGCAGCGCCCGTGGACAGGCGGGATACAATGAGCAGTTCTTC.

J is TRBJ2-2 and V is TRBV25-1; D gene unclear. CDR1 is MGHDK and CDR2 is SYGVNS in the germline V gene. Trimming removed 1 base from V and 0 bases from J, with 9 bases in between. This CDR3 has 16 residues. This CDR3 reads CASSESRNANTGELFF. CDR3 coding DNA: TGTGCCAGCAGTGAATCTAGAAACGCGAACACCGGGGAGCTGTTTTTT.

The V gene is TRBV19, the J gene TRBJ1-1; D unclear. This CDR3 has 14 amino acids. Per germline, CDR1 LNHDA and CDR2 SQIVND (reference sequence). Trimming cost V 3 bases and J 1 base, with 9 bases left between them. CDR3 nucleotides: TGTGCCAGTAGTATGAGAACCCGGAACACTGAAGCTTTCTTT. It codes for CASSMRTRNTEAFF.

This chain links TRBV4-1 with TRBJ1-3, with TRBD1 matching over 7 bases. Unmatched junction bases numbered 6, after V lost 4 bases and J lost 3 bases. This CDR3 contains 15 residues. Germline V gene sequence: CDR1 MGHRA, CDR2 YSYEKL. For the CDR3, the DNA is TGCGCCAGCAGCCGGGGGCAGGGGGATGGAAACACCATATATTTT. Translated: CASSRGQGDGNTIYF.

This chain links TRBV6-5 with TRBJ1-1; 8 bases are shared with TRBD1. After removal of 5 bases from V and 7 bases from J, the junction contained 6 bases not matched to a gene. Germline V gene lookup returns CDR1 MNHEY and CDR2 SVGAGI. CDR3 size: 13 residues. CDR3 loop: CASSRDRSLEAFF. The CDR3 DNA reads TGTGCCAGCAGTCGGGACAGGAGCCTTGAAGCTTTCTTT.

In its sample, this clone was seen once. One junction end disagrees with the germline gene, perhaps due to a read error. This specimen includes other DNA sequences encoding the same CDR3. The V gene is TRBV28, the J gene TRBJ1-1, with D possibly TRBD1 on 6 matching bases. Germline values: CDR1 MDHEN, CDR2 SYDVKM. This CDR3 comprises 14 residues. As DNA, the CDR3 is TGCGCCAGCAGTGAGGGACATTCAAACACTGAAGCTTTCTTT. Protein sequence: CASSEGHSNTEAFF.

The J gene is TRBJ2-1, the V gene TRBV10-1; 7 bases line up with TRBD1. V lost 0 bases, J lost 3 bases, and 2 bases stayed unmatched. This CDR3 region has 15 residues. Germline-derived CDR1 and CDR2 are WNHNN and SYGVQD (reference sequence). DNA of the CDR3: TGCGCCAGCAGTGAGTCGGGGGACAGCTACAATGAGCAGTTCTTC. Translating it yields CASSESGDSYNEQFF.

J is TRBJ2-7 and V is TRBV6-5; 7 bases are shared with TRBD1. This CDR3 has 14 residues. Trimming took 6 bases from V and 3 from J; bases not matched to a gene: 8. Germline-derived CDR1 and CDR2 are MNHEY and SVGAGI. The CDR3, as DNA: TGTGCCAGCAGGCAGACAGGGTCGCGCTACGAGCAGTACTTC. It is translated as CASRQTGSRYEQYF.

V gene TRBV27 combines with J gene TRBJ1-2; TRBD1 is a possible D gene (5 bases). V was pared by 0 bases and J by 4 bases, with 6 bases between. Germline-derived CDR1 and CDR2 are MNHEY and SMNVEV (reference sequence). The CDR3 contains 13 residues. The CDR3 nucleotides read TGTGCCAGCAGTTTATCAGGGGTCTATGGCTACACCTTC. It encodes CASSLSGVYGYTF.

The rearrangement links TRBV7-9 to TRBJ1-1, with D possibly being TRBD1 (5 bases). V shed 1 base and J shed 0 bases, with 12 bases lying between them. Germline CDR1 SEHNR, CDR2 FQNEAQ (reference sequence). The CDR3 runs to 16 residues. The CDR3 DNA is TGTGCCAGCAGCTTAGGAACAGGCTTCATGAACACTGAAGCTTTCTTT. Encoded protein: CASSLGTGFMNTEAFF.

The chain uses TRBV5-4 and TRBJ1-1; D is possibly TRBD1 (5 bases). Deletions cut 4 bases from V and 1 base from J, with 11 bases between. CDR1 is SGHNT, CDR2 YYREEE, per germline (reference sequence). The CDR3 contains 14 residues. CDR3 loop: CASSIGQENTEAFF. DNA of the CDR3: TGTGCCAGCAGCATCGGACAAGAGAACACTGAAGCTTTCTTT. The full variable domain, with the rest looked up from reference TRBV5-4 and TRBJ1-1, is ETGVTQSPTHLIKTRGQQVTLRCSSQSGHNTVSWYQQALGQGPQFIFQYYREEENGRGNFPPRFSGLQFPNYSSELNVNALELDDSALYLCASSIGQENTEAFFGQGTRLTVV.

The chain combines TRBV4-1 with TRBJ1-5; no clear D. V gave up 1 base and J gave up 9 bases, with 13 bases separating them. Germline CDR1 reads MGHRA; CDR2 reads YSYEKL. The CDR3 extends over 14 amino acids. CDR3 DNA: TGCGCCAGCAGCCAAGTTGGGTCCGGGAGGCCCCAGCATTTT. It codes for CASSQVGSGRPQHF.

This clone was recorded a few times. This chain joins TRBV5-4 and TRBJ1-3; 9 bases fit TRBD1. The junction had 6 bases not matched to a gene; V was cut back by 4 bases and J by 4 bases. The germline gives CDR1 SGHNT, CDR2 YYREEE (reference sequence). The CDR3 sequence is 15 residues long. The chain's CDR3 is CASSPGQGIGNTIYF. CDR3 DNA sequence: TGTGCCAGCAGCCCGGGACAGGGTATCGGAAACACCATATATTTT.

This chain links TRBV2 with TRBJ1-2, with 9 bases identical to TRBD1. From germline, CDR1 is SNHLY and CDR2 FYNNEI. The J segment lost 8 bases and the V segment lost 7 bases, leaving 8 bases of the junction unmatched. The CDR3 is 13 amino acids. Written as DNA, the CDR3 is TGTGCCAGCACCCTGGGACAGGGAAACGGCTACACCTTC. It yields the protein CASTLGQGNGYTF.

V and J are TRBV23-1 and TRBJ1-5; no clear D. TRBV23-1 is an open reading frame whose function is uncertain. CDR3 length: 16 amino acids. Trimming took 6 bases from V and 0 from J, leaving 15 bases between them. The CDR3 sequence is CASSRTDIYSNQPQHF. The DNA of the CDR3 is TGCGCCAGCAGCCGAACAGACATTTATAGCAATCAGCCCCAGCATTTT.